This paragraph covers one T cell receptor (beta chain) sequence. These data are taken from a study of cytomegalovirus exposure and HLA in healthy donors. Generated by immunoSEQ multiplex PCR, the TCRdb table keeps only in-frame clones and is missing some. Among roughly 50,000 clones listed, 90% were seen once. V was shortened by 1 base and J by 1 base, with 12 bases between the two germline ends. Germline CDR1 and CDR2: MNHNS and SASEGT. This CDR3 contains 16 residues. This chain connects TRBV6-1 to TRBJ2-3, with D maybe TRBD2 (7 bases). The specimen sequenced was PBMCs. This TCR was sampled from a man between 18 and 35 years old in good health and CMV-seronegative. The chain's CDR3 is CASSEVGGAGTDTQYF. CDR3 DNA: TGTGCCAGCAGTGAAGTAGGGGGGGCAGGCACAGATACGCAGTATTTT.